The rows below give T cell receptor beta chains drawn from one sample of a study of OX40 agonist ivuxolimab in advanced cancers. Clones were sequenced by immunoSEQ multiplex PCR, and TCRdb holds only the in-frame ones, with some missing. Of tens of thousands of clones listed, around 90% are singletons. Sample: CD4+ or CD8+ T cells sorted from blood, taken in a trial of the OX40 agonist ivuxolimab. The source is an adult with an advanced solid tumor such as melanoma, head and neck, liver or kidney cancer. Each CDR3 is given with its conserved first and last residue. The D gene is left open where the match is weak. Expanded clones are given a class, and other clones once, few, many or no size at all.

few	TRBD2	TRBV18	15	TRBJ2-3	CASSPGLAGVDTQYF	TGTGCCAGCTCACCCGGACTAGCGGGAGTGGATACGCAGTATTTT
.	TRBD1	TRBV5-1	15	TRBJ2-5	CASSSQGAYQETQYF	TGCGCCAGCAGCTCCCAGGGGGCATACCAGGAGACCCAGTACTTC
.	.	TRBV5-1	16	TRBJ2-3	CASSLEGQGFGLTQYF	TGCGCCAGCAGCTTGGAAGGGCAGGGGTTCGGCCTTACGCAGTATTTT
.	.	TRBV27	15	TRBJ1-2	CASSLSTAGVYGYTF	TGTGCCAGCAGTTTAAGTACCGCAGGCGTCTATGGCTACACCTTC
.	.	TRBV27	15	TRBJ2-4	CASKPGGGGYNIQYF	TGTGCCAGCAAACCGGGGGGCGGGGGCTACAACATTCAGTACTTC
.	TRBD2	TRBV5-1	16	TRBJ2-3	CASSFLAGGARDTQYF	TGCGCCAGCAGCTTCCTAGCGGGGGGGGCCCGGGATACGCAGTATTTT
once	.	TRBV10-2	15	TRBJ2-1	CASREDRVSYNEQFF	TGCGCCAGCAGGGAGGACCGGGTTTCCTACAATGAGCAGTTCTTC
.	.	TRBV6-1	13	TRBJ2-7	CASKGRDPYEQYF	TGTGCCAGCAAGGGCAGGGACCCTTACGAGCAGTACTTC
.	.	TRBV10-3	14	TRBJ2-5	CAISDWGRAETQYF	TGTGCCATCAGTGATTGGGGAAGGGCGGAGACCCAGTACTTC
.	.	TRBV13	15	TRBJ1-6	CASSLSGHNNSPLHF	TGTGCCAGCAGCTTATCCGGGCATAATAATTCACCCCTCCACTTT
medium-sized	.	TRBV7-9	14	TRBJ1-1	CASSPEARHTEAFF	TGTGCCAGCAGCCCCGAGGCCAGGCACACTGAAGCTTTCTTT
.	.	TRBV10-1	13	TRBJ2-7	CASSEGSHYEQYF	TGCGCCAGCAGTGAAGGCAGCCACTACGAGCAGTACTTC
.	.	TRBV19	15	TRBJ2-3	CASTVRGASTDTQYF	TGTGCCAGTACTGTCCGCGGGGCTAGCACAGATACGCAGTATTTT
.	.	TRBV29-1	12	TRBJ2-5	CSVGPPEETQYF	TGCAGCGTTGGCCCCCCAGAAGAGACCCAGTACTTC
.	.	TRBV27	13	TRBJ1-1	CASRKTGGTEAFF	TGTGCCAGCAGGAAGACAGGAGGCACTGAAGCTTTCTTT
.	TRBD1	TRBV5-1	14	TRBJ2-5	CASSLRTGAETQYF	TGCGCCAGCAGCTTGAGAACAGGGGCAGAGACCCAGTACTTC
.	.	TRBV5-1	16	TRBJ2-7	CASSLAAGWDSYEQYF	TGCGCCAGCAGCTTGGCCGCAGGGTGGGACTCCTACGAGCAGTACTTC
.	TRBD1	TRBV6-1	15	TRBJ1-4	CASNEPGTAREKLFF	TGTGCCAGCAACGAACCCGGGACAGCCCGTGAAAAACTGTTTTTT
.	TRBD2	TRBV7-9	17	TRBJ2-1	CASSLGLSGGAEDEQFF	TGTGCCAGCAGCCTAGGACTTAGCGGGGGGGCCGAGGATGAGCAGTTCTTC
.	TRBD2	TRBV9	16	TRBJ2-7	CASSVGGLGTTREQYF	TGTGCCAGCAGCGTAGGAGGTTTAGGGACTACGCGCGAGCAGTACTTC
.	.	TRBV10-1	13	TRBJ2-7	CASSTGQGYEQYF	TGCGCCAGCAGTACGGGGCAGGGCTACGAGCAGTACTTC
.	TRBD2	TRBV7-7	15	TRBJ2-5	CASSLGLAAQETQYF	TGTGCTAGCAGCTTAGGACTAGCGGCCCAAGAGACCCAGTACTTC
few	TRBD2	TRBV2	18	TRBJ2-2	CASRRRTSGGRDTGELFF	TGTGCCAGCAGGCGCCGGACTAGCGGGGGCCGGGACACCGGGGAGCTGTTTTTT
.	.	TRBV6-1	16	TRBJ1-5	CASSEVGGYSNQPQHF	TGTGCCAGCAGTGAAGTTGGCGGGTATAGCAATCAGCCCCAGCATTTT
few	.	TRBV7-9	15	TRBJ1-2	CASSKGGIDHYGYTF	TGTGCCAGCAGCAAGGGGGGAATTGATCACTATGGCTACACCTTC